The 4 T cell receptor beta chains given below trace back to one sample, sequenced in a study of T cell responses to AZD1222 COVID-19 vaccine (dated by TCRdb to the early 2020s). The sample's time point, from its label and the paper: baseline before first vaccination. Libraries were prepared through the immunoSEQ multiplex PCR assay. The clones in this table, taken by TCRdb from immuneACCESS, are in-frame only. Not every clone is retained; where verified, under half of the shortfall comes from an unresolved V gene, and the cause of the rest is unknown. Within this sample are over 95,000 clones, with around nine tenths of them counted one time only. The ten top clones hold 12% of the sample. The sample was peripheral blood, taken on day 0 of AZD1222 vaccination. These receptors originate from an adult in good health.

The chain employs TRBV7-8 and TRBJ2-3, with D unclear. The CDR3 consists of 14 residues. Trimming took 0 bases from V and 2 from J, leaving 6 bases between them. Germline V gene data show CDR1 as SGHVS and CDR2 as FQNEAQ. The CDR3 reads CASSLARNTDTQYF. The CDR3 DNA sequence: TGTGCCAGCAGCTTAGCGCGCAACACAGATACGCAGTATTTT. The full variable domain, rest sourced from reference TRBV7-8 and TRBJ2-3, is GAGVSQSPRYKVAKRGQDVALRCDPISGHVSLFWYQQALGQGPEFLTYFQNEAQLDKSGLPSDRFFAERPEGSVSTLKIQRTQQEDSAVYLCASSLARNTDTQYFGPGTRLTVL.

V is TRBV6-5 and J is TRBJ1-1; TRBD1 agrees at 7 bases. The J segment lost 3 bases and the V segment lost 6 bases, leaving 10 bases of the junction unmatched. CDR1 and CDR2 (germline): MNHEY, SVGAGI. The CDR3 sequence is 15 residues long. The CDR3 sequence: CASRAAITGDTEAFF. In DNA, the CDR3 is TGTGCCAGCAGGGCCGCTATTACAGGGGACACTGAAGCTTTCTTT.

This rearrangement joins TRBV7-2 to TRBJ2-7; D remains unclear. Germline CDR1 SGHTA, CDR2 FQGNSA. With 4 bases removed from V and 2 bases from J, the gap between germline ends came to 9 bases. The CDR3 sequence is 13 residues long. CDR3: CASSSDRTYEQYF. Written as DNA, the CDR3 is TGTGCCAGCAGCTCGGACCGGACCTACGAGCAGTACTTC.

V is TRBV24-1 and J is TRBJ1-1, with D unclear. Germline assignment: CDR1 KGHDR and CDR2 SFDVKD. This CDR3 region has 12 residues. Trimming cost V 3 bases and J 7 bases, with 8 bases left between them. CDR3 nucleotide sequence: TGTGCCACCAGTGATGGGAAGAGTGAAGCTTTCTTT. Protein product: CATSDGKSEAFF.